The entry below gives a single T cell receptor beta chain sequence along with its context. As yet, its antigen is unknown. The CDR3 is made up of 14 amino acids. The V end lost 3 bases, the J end lost 4 bases, and 12 bases lay between the germline ends. From germline, CDR1 is LNHDA and CDR2 SQIVND (reference sequence). Depths of 1 in 200,000 to 1 in 1 million T cells were the sequencing target. TCRdb's table, derived via immunoSEQ multiplex PCR, lists solely in-frame clones and lacks some. This sample has a few hundred thousand clones, with around 70% found just once. The data stem from a study of cytotoxic CD8 clonotypes in ibrutinib-treated CLL. Study context: After median approximately 6 years, around 14 stayed in remission, about 12 progressed; responses roughly 24 partial, 2 complete. Per sample, productive templates averaged roughly 230,000 and productive rearrangements averaged about 92,000.

Overall study results and limits: The public clonotypes identified were infrequent and showed contraction or stability on treatment.

This material consisted of PBMCs, taken after 24 months of ibrutinib treatment. The receptor comes from a human donor with chronic lymphocytic leukemia. The V gene is TRBV19, the J gene TRBJ1-1; weak D call: TRBD1 (5 bases). The CDR3: CASSIGLGTTEAFF. The CDR3 DNA is TGTGCCAGTAGTATTGGATTAGGGACCACTGAAGCTTTCTTT. The full variable domain, rest sourced from reference TRBV19 and TRBJ1-1, is DGGITQSPKYLFRKEGQNVTLSCEQNLNHDAMYWYRQDPGQGLRLIYYSQIVNDFQKGDIAEGYSVSREKKESFPLTVTSAQKNPTAFYLCASSIGLGTTEAFFGQGTRLTVV.